This is a list of T cell receptor beta chains from one sample in a study of T cell responses to AZD1222 COVID-19 vaccine. TCRdb's copy holds only in-frame clones and misses some; the assay was immunoSEQ multiplex PCR. This table has under 50,000 clones, about nine tenths appearing once. The sample in question was peripheral blood, obtained 28 days after the second dose of the MenACWY control vaccine. These TCRs come from an adult who received the MenACWY meningococcal vaccine as a control. Both conserved end residues are part of each CDR3. A D gene is named only where the DNA matches it firmly. Rows give clone size only sometimes, using once, few, many, or a class for an expanded clone.

abundance	d_gene	v_gene	j_gene	CDR3nt	CDR3aa
NA	TRBD1	TRBV5-5	TRBJ1-6	TGTGCCAGCAGCTTCACAGGGGGCGAGAATTCACCCCTCCACTTT	CASSFTGGENSPLHF
once	NA	TRBV27	TRBJ1-2	TGTGCCAGCAGGCCGCAAAGGACTAACTATGGCTACACCTTC	CASRPQRTNYGYTF
NA	NA	TRBV18	TRBJ1-1	TGTGCCAGCTCACCACCGGAGGGGTATAGGAAAGCTTTCTTT	CASSPPEGYRKAFF
NA	NA	TRBV10-3	TRBJ2-7	TGTGCCATCGGTCCCGGGACCTACGAGCAGTACTTC	CAIGPGTYEQYF
once	NA	TRBV29-1	TRBJ2-5	TGCAGCGTCCGACAGGGAGGCGGAGAGACCCAGTACTTC	CSVRQGGGETQYF
few	TRBD1	TRBV11-2	TRBJ2-7	TGTGCCAGCAGCTTAGTATTCCAGGGGGACTCCTACGAGCAGTACTTC	CASSLVFQGDSYEQYF
NA	NA	TRBV25-1	TRBJ2-5	TGTGCCAGCAGTTCAGGGGGGGGCAGCCAAGAGACCCAGTACTTC	CASSSGGGSQETQYF
NA	NA	TRBV7-9	TRBJ1-5	TGTGCCAGCAGCTTAGGTACGAGGCCCCAGCATTTT	CASSLGTRPQHF
NA	NA	TRBV4-1	TRBJ2-3	TGCGCCAGCAGCTGGGGGAGTGCAGATACGCAGTATTTT	CASSWGSADTQYF
NA	NA	TRBV18	TRBJ1-1	TGTGCCAGCTCACGCCCGGTCTCAATAATGAACACTGAAGCTTTCTTT	CASSRPVSIMNTEAFF
once	TRBD2	TRBV19	TRBJ2-1	TGTGCCAGGAATTTAGCCAGCGGGAGGGCCGCTAGGTACAATGAGCAGTTCTTC	CARNLASGRAARYNEQFF
once	NA	TRBV30	TRBJ1-1	TGTGCCTGGAGTGCCTGGGGTAAGAGCCTCGCTGAAGCTTTCTTT	CAWSAWGKSLAEAFF
NA	NA	TRBV5-1	TRBJ2-5	TGCGCCAGCAGCTTGGGACTAGTGATCACCGGGCGCGGAGAGACCCAGTACTTC	CASSLGLVITGRGETQYF
once	TRBD2	TRBV9	TRBJ2-1	TGTGCCAGCAGCGGGACTAGCGCGAGCAACAATGAGCAGTTCTTC	CASSGTSASNNEQFF
NA	NA	TRBV19	TRBJ2-3	TGTGCCAGTAGTCGACCAGGCACAGATACGCAGTATTTT	CASSRPGTDTQYF
NA	TRBD1	TRBV28	TRBJ1-6	TGTGCCAGCAGCCGAAACGGCCGGGACAGGGGTCCACCCCTCCACTTT	CASSRNGRDRGPPLHF
NA	NA	TRBV5-1	TRBJ2-3	TGCGCCAGCAGCTTGGCTTTTGGGGGAACAGATACGCAGTATTTT	CASSLAFGGTDTQYF
NA	TRBD1	TRBV19	TRBJ2-1	TGTGCCAGTAGTCCCCGGGACAGGGGGCATGGGCAGTTCTTC	CASSPRDRGHGQFF
NA	NA	TRBV5-4	TRBJ2-2	TGTGCCAGCAGCTTGGCCCGGGGAAACACCGGGGAGCTGTTTTTT	CASSLARGNTGELFF
NA	TRBD2	TRBV3-1/TRBV3-2	TRBJ2-3	TGTGCCAGCAGCCAAAGCCCGGCGGGAGCGGGAGGGCCAAATACGCAGTATTTT	CASSQSPAGAGGPNTQYF
NA	NA	TRBV28	TRBJ1-1	TGTGCCAGCCTTACGCCGTCGAACACTGAAGCTTTCTTT	CASLTPSNTEAFF
NA	NA	TRBV3-1/TRBV3-2	TRBJ2-1	TGTGCCAGCAGCCAAGAGTTAATAGGTTACAATGAGCAGTTCTTC	CASSQELIGYNEQFF
NA	TRBD2	TRBV7-8	TRBJ2-5	TGTGCCAGCAGCAGCCTAGCGGGAGTTTTGGGAGAGACCCAGTACTTC	CASSSLAGVLGETQYF
NA	NA	TRBV30	TRBJ2-3	TGTGCCTGGAGATTAACCCGGACCTCCACAGATACGCAGTATTTT	CAWRLTRTSTDTQYF
NA	TRBD2	TRBV5-1	TRBJ2-5	TGCGCCAGCAGCCCGGGAGGGGGGAGTGGAGAGACCCAGTACTTC	CASSPGGGSGETQYF
NA	TRBD1	TRBV28	TRBJ1-1	TGTGCCAGCAGTATAATACAGGGGGAAGACACTGAAGCTTTCTTT	CASSIIQGEDTEAFF
once	NA	TRBV27	TRBJ2-7	TGTGCCAGCAGTTTAAGGGGGGACGAGCAGTACTTC	CASSLRGDEQYF
NA	NA	TRBV7-9	TRBJ2-6	TGTGCCAGCAGCTTATTAGGGTCTGGGGCCAACGTCCTGACTTTC	CASSLLGSGANVLTF
NA	TRBD2	TRBV5-1	TRBJ2-5	TGCGCCAGCAGCTTGGAATCTAGCGGGAGGGGAGAGACCCAGTACTTC	CASSLESSGRGETQYF
NA	NA	TRBV5-1	TRBJ1-4	TGCGCCAGCAGCCTAACCGGGGGCGAAAAACTGTTTTTT	CASSLTGGEKLFF
NA	NA	TRBV19	TRBJ2-7	TGTGCCAGTTCGGACAGCTACGAGCAGTACTTC	CASSDSYEQYF
NA	TRBD1	TRBV28	TRBJ2-7	TGTGCCAGCAGTACCGGGACAGGGATCTACGAGCAGTACTTC	CASSTGTGIYEQYF
few	NA	TRBV7-3	TRBJ2-1	TGTGCCAGCAGCTTAACCGGTAACGAGAATGAGCAGTTCTTC	CASSLTGNENEQFF
NA	TRBD1	TRBV29-1	TRBJ1-2	TGCAGCGTTGACGGACAGGGTAGGGGTGGCTACACCTTC	CSVDGQGRGGYTF
once	NA	TRBV5-1	TRBJ1-3	TGCGCCAGCAGCTTGGACACTGGAAACACCATATATTTT	CASSLDTGNTIYF
few	NA	TRBV3-1/TRBV3-2	TRBJ1-1	TGTGCCAGCAGCCAAAAGTTGAACACTGAAGCTTTCTTT	CASSQKLNTEAFF
NA	NA	TRBV5-6	TRBJ1-1	TGTGCCAGCAGCTCGACTGGGGCGCCGGACACTGAAGCTTTCTTT	CASSSTGAPDTEAFF